The 18 T cell receptor beta chains reported below all come from one sample, sequenced in a study of CD4 T cell repertoires in COVID-19. Measured with immunoSEQ multiplex PCR; TCRdb has only the in-frame clones, and not every one. The data show tens of thousands of clones, 83% seen once. The specimen comprised CD4+ T cells from peripheral blood, sampled after recovery from COVID-19. These receptors were collected from a human donor who had COVID-19.

This rearrangement joins TRBV2 to TRBJ2-1, with 8 bases fitting TRBD1. The germline V gene encodes CDR1 SNHLY and CDR2 FYNNEI. V lost 4 bases, J lost 4 bases, and 9 bases stayed unmatched. CDR3 length: 16 amino acids. The CDR3 nucleotides are TGTGCCAGCAGTGGGGGGAGGACAGGGAATTACAATGAGCAGTTCTTC. Its protein is CASSGGRTGNYNEQFF.

A word on this clone: This may be a read error, as it is one base from a much larger clone. This sample includes further DNA sequences coding for the same CDR3. The J gene is TRBJ2-1, the V gene TRBV6-5; the D call may be TRBD1 or TRBD2 (6 bases each). In germline, CDR1 is MNHEY, CDR2 SVGAGI. The length of the CDR3 is 14 residues. CDR3: CASREGGPNNEQFF. The CDR3 region has the DNA TGTGCCAGCAGGGAGGGGGGACCAAACAATGAACAGTTCTTC.

The table lists this clone with a count of one. V is TRBV15 and J is TRBJ1-1; a weak D match, TRBD1 (6 bases). Trimming pared 0 bases from V and 3 bases from J, leaving 11 bases between. Germline-derived CDR1 and CDR2 are LNHNV and YYDKDF (reference sequence). The length of the CDR3 is 15 residues. CDR3 sequence: CATSRDAGADTEAFF. As DNA, the CDR3 is TGTGCCACCAGCAGAGATGCGGGGGCAGACACTGAAGCTTTCTTT.

The genes are TRBV23-1 and TRBJ2-7; the D call may be TRBD1 or TRBD2 (6 bases each). TRBV23-1 is an ORF for which the function is uncertain. This CDR3 spans 12 amino acids. V was cut by 9 bases and J by 2 bases, with 11 bases left in between. In nucleotides, the CDR3 is TGCGCCAGGTGGGGGGCACCCTACGAGCAGTACTTC. The encoded protein is CARWGAPYEQYF.

The V and J genes are TRBV10-3 and TRBJ2-6; no firm D call. Germline loops: CDR1 ENHRY, CDR2 SYGVKD. The CDR3 has 14 amino acids. The V end lost 9 bases, the J end lost 0 bases, and 9 bases lay between the germline ends. The chain's CDR3 is CAMSTVSGANVLTF. The CDR3 DNA follows: TGTGCCATGTCGACGGTCTCTGGGGCCAACGTCCTGACTTTC.

Details on this clone: Different DNA sequences within this sample yield the same CDR3. This chain links TRBV5-1 with TRBJ1-4, with D perhaps matching TRBD1 (5 bases). The V gene's germline CDR1 is SGHRS and CDR2 YFSETQ. CDR3 length: 14 amino acids. Trimming stripped 0 bases from V and 8 bases from J, with 11 bases between. In DNA, the CDR3 is TGCGCCAGCAGCTTGGTGGGGGGGACCGAAAAACTGTTTTTT. Translating it yields CASSLVGGTEKLFF.

The gene calls are TRBV3-1 (or the pseudogene TRBV3-2) and TRBJ1-2; TRBD1 matches 9 bases. CDR3 length: 14 residues. Germline-derived CDR1 and CDR2 are LGHDT and YNNKEL (reference sequence). V shed 4 bases, J shed 6 bases, and the junction held 6 bases outside the gene matches. Written as DNA, the CDR3 is TGTGCCAGCAGCCGGTCGGACAGGGGAGATGGCTACACCTTC. This translates into CASSRSDRGDGYTF.

The chain uses TRBV12-3 or TRBV12-4 and TRBJ2-2; D is unresolved. The CDR3 contains 13 residues. V lost 8 bases, J lost 3 bases, and 10 bases lay in between. Here the CDR3 DNA reads TGTGCCAGCCCCCGATATGACACCGGGGAGCTGTTTTTT. It encodes CASPRYDTGELFF.

This clone appeared once. The rearrangement uses TRBV19 and TRBJ1-3; 7 bases match TRBD1. J gave up 0 bases and V 6 bases, and 2 bases lay outside the gene matches. The CDR3 sequence is 14 residues long. The germline CDR1 and CDR2 sequences are LNHDA and SQIVND (reference sequence). The CDR3 sequence: CASSSGGSGNTIYF. In nucleotides, the CDR3 is TGTGCCAGTAGCTCAGGGGGCTCTGGAAACACCATATATTTT.

The V and J genes are TRBV6-1 and TRBJ2-2, with D unresolved. V was shortened by 1 base and J by 6 bases, with 9 bases between the two germline ends. Germline V gene sequence: CDR1 MNHNS, CDR2 SASEGT. The CDR3 covers 14 residues. The CDR3 DNA follows: TGTGCCAGCAGTGAAGGGCCGAGCCCCGGGGAGCTGTTTTTT. Translation: CASSEGPSPGELFF.

This chain connects TRBV29-1 to TRBJ1-3; unclear D gene. The length of the CDR3 is 16 residues. The V gene's germline CDR1 is SQVTM and CDR2 ANQGSEA. V was trimmed by 4 bases and J by 0 bases, leaving 16 bases between them. CDR3 amino acids: CSVASGGLNSGNTIYF. DNA for the CDR3: TGCAGCGTTGCTTCCGGAGGCCTCAACTCTGGAAACACCATATATTTT.

The CDR3 nucleotides are TGTGCCAGCAGCTGGGACACAGGCTATGGCTACACCTTC. It codes for CASSWDTGYGYTF. This sequence joins TRBV12-3 or TRBV12-4 and TRBJ1-2; perhaps TRBD1 as D (6 bases). The CDR3 has 13 amino acids. V lost 6 bases and J 4 bases, leaving 12 bases between the germline ends.

This chain joins TRBV24-1 and TRBJ2-2, with D possibly TRBD2 on 5 matching bases. V was shortened by 4 bases and J by 2 bases, with 10 bases between the two germline ends. Germline values: CDR1 KGHDR, CDR2 SFDVKD. The CDR3 length is 15 residues. This chain's CDR3 is CATSELGSNTGELFF. The CDR3 nucleotides read TGTGCCACCAGTGAATTAGGGAGCAACACCGGGGAGCTGTTTTTT.

The table lists this clone with a few counts. The V call is TRBV7-9, the J call TRBJ1-5, with TRBD1 matching over 7 bases. The CDR3 runs 15 residues. CDR1 and CDR2 from the germline V gene are SEHNR and FQNEAQ (reference sequence). Unmatched junction bases numbered 5, after V lost 1 base and J lost 5 bases. CDR3 DNA: TGTGCCAGCAGCTTAGGAGGAGGGGGCGATCAGCCCCAGCATTTT. Its translation is CASSLGGGGDQPQHF.

The CDR3: CASALSGEGGETQYF. The CDR3 DNA reads TGTGCCAGCGCCCTTTCGGGGGAAGGAGGCGAGACCCAGTACTTC. The chain couples TRBV28 to TRBJ2-5; D is perhaps TRBD2 (6 bases). V was trimmed by 8 bases and J by 5 bases, leaving 21 bases between them. Germline CDR1 is MDHEN and CDR2 is SYDVKM. The CDR3 is made up of 15 amino acids.

The chain uses TRBV5-1 and TRBJ2-3; 8 positions match TRBD2. CDR3 size: 15 residues. From germline, CDR1 is SGHRS and CDR2 YFSETQ. Trimming cost V 2 bases and J 6 bases; bases outside gene matches: 8. The CDR3 DNA is TGCGCCAGCAGCTTTACGGGAGGGCCGTATGATACGCAGTATTTT. Translated: CASSFTGGPYDTQYF.

This clone was seen a single time. This chain connects TRBV28 to TRBJ1-2; D is uncertain. The V end was cut by 6 bases, the J end by 3 bases, with 11 bases between. Looked up from germline, CDR1 is MDHEN and CDR2 is SYDVKM. The CDR3 is made up of 13 amino acids. In nucleotides, the CDR3 is TGTGCCAGCAGCCCTGGGCCCTACTATGGCTACACCTTC. This encodes CASSPGPYYGYTF.

In its sample, this clone was seen once. V is TRBV30 and J is TRBJ2-7, with D perhaps TRBD1 (6 bases). V gave up 4 bases and J gave up 7 bases, with 14 bases separating them. Germline CDR1 GTSNPN, CDR2 SVGIG (reference sequence). The CDR3 runs 12 residues. CDR3 nucleotide sequence: TGTGCCTGGAACAGGGATATTGGAGAGCAGTACTTC. It yields the protein CAWNRDIGEQYF.